These T cell receptor beta chains were read from a single sample in a study of T cells in Graves' hyperthyroidism and ophthalmopathy. TCRdb re-called the multiplex PCR reads with MiXCR, one entry per CDR3 protein. The table lists about 360,000 distinct CDR3 sequences, less than 20% of them singletons, with about 30% in the top ten. The sample consisted of blood. The receptors here all came from a woman between 18 and 29 years old with Graves' hyperthyroidism that later progressed to Graves' ophthalmopathy. Each CDR3 is given with its conserved first and last residue. The D gene is left open where the match is weak. Clone size appears in some rows only: once, few, many, or a class for an expanded clone.

cdr3_length	clone_size	v_call	j_call	d_call	cdr3_aa	cdr3_nt
14	many	TRBV2	TRBJ2-3	TRBD2	CASSDGRGTDTQYF	TGTGCCAGCAGTGACGGGAGGGGGACAGATACGCAGTATTTT
16	few	TRBV19	TRBJ1-4	TRBD1	CASSVGTGLDAEKLFF	TGTGCCAGTAGTGTCGGGACAGGACTCGACGCTGAAAAACTGTTTTTT
16	-	TRBV19	TRBJ2-1	TRBD2	CASNAILAGLRNEQFF	TGTGCCAGTAATGCCATTCTAGCGGGCCTCAGAAATGAGCAGTTCTTC
17	-	TRBV9	TRBJ2-4	-	CASSPGREQGAKNIQYF	TGTGCCAGCAGCCCGGGGAGGGAACAGGGAGCCAAAAACATTCAGTACTTC
17	many	TRBV7-2	TRBJ2-3	-	CASSLAQLRTLTDTQYF	TGTGCCAGCAGCTTAGCGCAACTGCGGACGCTCACAGATACGCAGTATTTT
14	few	TRBV5-1	TRBJ1-2	TRBD1	CASSLGQGKYGYTF	TGCGCCAGCAGCTTGGGACAGGGGAAATATGGCTACACCTTC
14	few	TRBV24-1	TRBJ1-2	-	CATSDSREDYGYTF	TGTGCCACCAGTGATTCCAGGGAGGACTATGGCTACACCTTC
16	-	TRBV4-1	TRBJ1-2	-	CASSPFGQSLNYGYTF	TGCGCCAGCAGCCCCTTCGGACAATCCCTTAACTATGGCTACACCTTC
16	-	TRBV5-1	TRBJ2-5	TRBD2	CASSPGAGGRRETQYF	TGCGCCAGCAGCCCTGGAGCGGGAGGTCGGCGGGAGACCCAGTACTTC
14	-	TRBV9	TRBJ1-2	-	CASSKPGGVDGYTF	TGTGCCAGCAGCAAACCTGGGGGGGTGGATGGCTACACCTTC
13	few	TRBV20-1	TRBJ2-7	TRBD2	CSASEAGVYEQYF	TGCAGTGCTAGCGAAGCGGGAGTCTACGAGCAGTACTTC
13	many	TRBV29-1	TRBJ2-1	TRBD2	CSVYPVAGVRQFF	TGCAGCGTTTACCCCGTAGCGGGAGTGCGACAGTTCTTC
13	few	TRBV2	TRBJ2-7	TRBD2	CASSEALREVQYF	TGTGCCAGCAGTGAAGCGCTTCGGGAGGTGCAGTACTTC
14	few	TRBV19	TRBJ1-1	TRBD1	CASSIQGANAEAFF	TGTGCCAGTAGTATTCAGGGGGCCAATGCTGAAGCTTTCTTT
13	-	TRBV5-1	TRBJ1-6	TRBD1	CASSLDRGSPLHF	TGCGCCAGCAGCTTGGACAGGGGATCACCCCTCCACTTT
15	few	TRBV24-1	TRBJ2-2	TRBD1	CATSADQGVTGELFF	TGTGCCACCAGTGCTGATCAGGGGGTCACCGGGGAGCTGTTTTTT
14	-	TRBV30	TRBJ2-7	TRBD1	CAWSSRGTGYEQYF	TGTGCCTGGAGTTCCAGGGGGACGGGTTACGAGCAGTACTTC
13	-	TRBV9	TRBJ2-1	-	CASSFGTDNEQFF	TGTGCCAGCAGCTTCGGGACGGACAATGAGCAGTTCTTC
14	few	TRBV5-8	TRBJ2-5	TRBD1	CASSLPGGDETQYF	TGTGCCAGCAGCTTACCAGGGGGCGATGAGACCCAGTACTTC
15	-	TRBV20-1	TRBJ2-1	TRBD2	CSALQTSGRYNEQFF	TGCAGTGCTCTTCAGACTAGCGGGAGATACAATGAGCAGTTCTTC
17	many	TRBV20-1	TRBJ2-5	TRBD2	CSARDRSGGRAVETQYF	TGCAGTGCTAGAGATCGGTCTGGCGGGAGGGCCGTCGAGACCCAGTACTTC
13	many	TRBV5-6	TRBJ2-7	TRBD2	CASSYRLAWEQYF	TGTGCCAGCAGCTACAGACTAGCTTGGGAGCAGTACTTC
16	many	TRBV29-1	TRBJ2-2	TRBD2	CSVGLAGGPNTGELFF	TGCAGCGTCGGACTAGCGGGAGGTCCGAACACCGGGGAGCTGTTTTTT
13	many	TRBV27	TRBJ1-1	-	CASSRGQNTEAFF	TGTGCCAGCAGCCGGGGACAGAACACTGAAGCTTTCTTT
15	few	TRBV7-3	TRBJ2-1	-	CASSLTGLLYNEQFF	TGTGCCAGCAGCTTAACAGGGTTGCTCTACAATGAGCAGTTCTTC
16	many	TRBV20-1	TRBJ1-6	-	CSASGMGDVWNSPLHF	TGCAGTGCTAGTGGAATGGGGGATGTGTGGAATTCACCCCTCCACTTT
12	many	TRBV7-9	TRBJ2-7	-	CASSSGTREQYF	TGTGCCAGCAGCTCCGGGACGAGAGAGCAGTACTTC
13	many	TRBV6-1	TRBJ2-7	-	CASSSLSSGDQYF	TGTGCCAGCAGTTCCCTGAGCTCAGGGGACCAGTACTTC
16	many	TRBV12-3/TRBV12-4	TRBJ2-6	TRBD1	CASKGQGRLGANVLTF	TGTGCCAGCAAGGGACAGGGTCGTTTAGGGGCCAACGTCCTGACTTTC
13	many	TRBV13	TRBJ2-5	-	CASSLGQQETQYF	TGTGCCAGCAGCTTAGGTCAGCAAGAGACCCAGTACTTC
15	-	TRBV6-1	TRBJ2-7	-	CASSERDNTPYEQYF	TGTGCCAGCAGTGAAAGGGACAATACTCCCTACGAGCAGTACTTC
13	-	TRBV27	TRBJ2-2	-	CASSPGLWEELFF	TGTGCCAGCAGTCCCGGACTGTGGGAGGAGCTGTTTTTT
14	many	TRBV28	TRBJ2-7	-	CASSWRPSSYEQYF	TGTGCCAGCAGTTGGCGGCCAAGCTCCTACGAGCAGTACTTC
15	-	TRBV20-1	TRBJ2-3	-	CSARARTGFTDTQYF	TGCAGTGCTAGAGCTCGAACGGGATTCACAGATACGCAGTATTTT
15	-	TRBV9	TRBJ1-6	-	CASSVETHPNSPLHF	TGTGCCAGCAGCGTAGAGACCCACCCTAATTCACCCCTCCACTTT
17	-	TRBV9	TRBJ2-3	TRBD2	CASSVRGLADLTDTQYF	TGTGCCAGCAGCGTGCGGGGACTAGCAGACCTCACAGATACGCAGTATTTT
16	few	TRBV7-9	TRBJ2-5	-	CASSLRGRLFVETQYF	TGTGCCAGCAGCTTACGGGGGCGGCTTTTCGTTGAGACCCAGTACTTC
15	many	TRBV28	TRBJ2-7	-	CASTTGRVSAYEQYF	TGTGCCAGCACCACGGGCAGGGTTAGTGCCTACGAGCAGTACTTC
17	many	TRBV7-8	TRBJ2-7	-	CASSSFAPHKASYEQYF	TGTGCCAGCAGCTCTTTTGCCCCACACAAGGCAAGCTACGAGCAGTACTTC
13	many	TRBV7-8	TRBJ1-5	-	CASSPVLDQPQHF	TGTGCCAGCAGCCCCGTTCTGGATCAGCCCCAGCATTTT
13	-	TRBV4-3	TRBJ2-1	-	CASSQDRGWGQFF	TGCGCCAGCAGCCAAGACCGGGGTTGGGGGCAGTTCTTC
16	many	TRBV4-1	TRBJ2-1	-	CASAGAGKGSYNEQFF	TGCGCCAGCGCCGGGGCCGGGAAGGGATCCTACAATGAGCAGTTCTTC
16	many	TRBV27	TRBJ2-1	TRBD2	CASRVAGGPGYNEQFF	TGTGCCAGCAGAGTAGCGGGAGGGCCGGGGTACAATGAGCAGTTCTTC
14	-	TRBV5-4	TRBJ2-3	TRBD2	CASSLTSGASTQYF	TGTGCCAGCAGTTTGACTAGCGGGGCGAGTACGCAGTATTTT
13	many	TRBV30	TRBJ1-1	TRBD1	CAAETGRIFGAFF	TGTGCCGCTGAGACAGGGAGGATTTTTGGAGCTTTCTTT
14	many	TRBV12-3/TRBV12-4	TRBJ2-7	-	CASSAWTPTYEQYF	TGTGCCAGCAGTGCGTGGACTCCAACCTACGAGCAGTACTTC
14	-	TRBV27	TRBJ1-3	-	CASSPRDGPGAIYF	TGTGCCAGCAGTCCAAGAGACGGGCCAGGCGCGATATATTTT
19	many	TRBV27	TRBJ2-7	TRBD2	CASSPSGTSGRSPPYEQYF	TGTGCCAGCAGTCCCTCCGGGACTAGCGGGAGGTCCCCCCCTTACGAGCAGTACTTC